The 21 T cell receptor beta chains in this list originate from one sample, sequenced in a study of post-analysis software for immune sequencing data. Study-level findings and limits: TRBV5-6, TRBV5-1 and TRBV20-1 were among several TRBV segments more frequent in patients than controls.

Presence of unique molecular identifiers characterized the TCR beta cDNA libraries. TCRdb used MiXCR to reprocess the PCR reads, holding one entry per CDR3 protein. The data show hundreds of thousands of distinct CDR3 sequences, with 25% to 30% seen just once and around 0.6% held by the top ten. These receptors are not linked to any known antigen. Sequencing was done on a sample of blood. These receptors were obtained from a girl aged 10-17 years with multiple sclerosis.

This clonotype came up a few times. This rearrangement joins TRBV4-3 to TRBJ1-2; TRBD1 agrees at 8 bases. The junction had 5 bases not matched to a gene; V was cut back by 1 base and J by 1 base. There are 16 residues in the CDR3. Germline V gene sequence: CDR1 LGHNA, CDR2 YSLEER. Here the CDR3 DNA reads TGCGCCAGCAGCCAAGGAGGGGACAGGCATAACTATGGCTACACCTTC. Its protein product is CASSQGGDRHNYGYTF.

V is TRBV7-2 and J is TRBJ1-5; TRBD1 is a possible D gene (6 bases). Between the trimmed V and J ends, which lost 1 base and 4 bases, there was a span of 11 bases. The V gene's germline CDR1 is SGHTA and CDR2 FQGNSA. This CDR3 spans 15 amino acids. For the CDR3, the DNA is TGTGCCAGCAGCTTAGGGTACAGGGAAAATCAGCCCCAGCATTTT. Its translation: CASSLGYRENQPQHF.

With regard to this clonotype: At one end the junction does not follow the germline gene, possibly because of a read error. This chain uses TRBV5-1 with TRBJ2-7; 7 bases match TRBD1. There are 15 residues in the CDR3. From germline, CDR1 is SGHRS and CDR2 YFSETQ. In nucleotides, the CDR3 is TGCACCAGCAGCGAGGAAACAGGGGCCCCCTACGAGCAGTACTTC. Protein: CTSSEETGAPYEQYF.

The gene calls are TRBV20-1 and TRBJ2-7; weak D call: TRBD1 (5 bases). CDR3 length equals 15 residues. V gave up 6 bases and J gave up 0 bases, with 18 bases separating them. The germline V gene has CDR1 DFQATT and CDR2 SNEGSKA (reference sequence). CDR3 sequence reads: CSATGGGASSYEQYF. The CDR3 DNA follows: TGCAGTGCCACTGGCGGTGGGGCTAGCTCCTACGAGCAGTACTTC.

This sequence joins TRBV5-1 and TRBJ1-1; TRBD1 aligns across 11 bases. CDR3 length: 16 amino acids. CDR1 is SGHRS and CDR2 is YFSETQ in the germline V gene. Unmatched junction bases numbered 9, after V lost 3 bases and J lost 5 bases. The CDR3 nucleotides read TGCGCCAGCAGCTCAACAGGACAGGGGGCTTCGACTGAAGCTTTCTTT. Amino acid sequence: CASSSTGQGASTEAFF.

This clonotype was observed at least ten times. The chain uses TRBV4-3 and TRBJ2-7; D remains ambiguous. The CDR3 is 16 amino acids. The V gene lost 0 bases and the J gene lost 1 base, with 13 bases spanning the gap. CDR1 is LGHNA and CDR2 is YSLEER in the germline V gene. CDR3 in amino acids: CASSQDWSRQSYEQYF. The CDR3 DNA follows: TGCGCCAGCAGCCAAGATTGGTCGCGCCAATCCTACGAGCAGTACTTC.

This clonotype was counted between two and nine times. The CDR3, as DNA: TGCGCCAGCAGCTTCAGGATAGGTGACACCGGGGAGCTGTTTTTT. Translating gives CASSFRIGDTGELFF. This sequence joins TRBV5-1 and TRBJ2-2, with D unresolved. Germline V gene lookup returns CDR1 SGHRS and CDR2 YFSETQ. The CDR3 runs 15 residues. Between the trimmed V and J ends, which lost 2 bases and 3 bases, there was a span of 11 bases.

The chain couples TRBV29-1 to TRBJ1-1; maybe TRBD1 (5 bases). The germline V gene has CDR1 SQVTM and CDR2 ANQGSEA. The CDR3 has 11 residues. Trimming pared 3 bases from V and 9 bases from J, leaving 11 bases between. The CDR3 protein is CSVDLRVQAFF. The CDR3 nucleotides read TGCAGCGTTGACCTCAGGGTTCAAGCTTTCTTT.

The rearrangement joins TRBV5-1 to TRBJ2-3; D might be TRBD1 (6 bases). Germline assignment: CDR1 SGHRS and CDR2 YFSETQ. The CDR3 covers 16 residues. Trimming pared 0 bases from V and 0 bases from J, leaving 11 bases between. The CDR3 is CASSLDGGLSTDTQYF. The CDR3 coding sequence is TGCGCCAGCAGCTTGGATGGGGGCTTGAGCACAGATACGCAGTATTTT.

The chain is built from TRBV7-9 and TRBJ1-1; D is perhaps TRBD1 (5 bases). The CDR3 runs 13 residues. The V end was cut by 7 bases, the J end by 0 bases, with 9 bases between. Germline V gives CDR1 SEHNR, CDR2 FQNEAQ (reference sequence). The CDR3 DNA follows: TGTGCCAGCACGCAGGGCCTGAACACTGAAGCTTTCTTT. This translates into CASTQGLNTEAFF. Complete variable domain (other parts from reference TRBV7-9 and TRBJ1-1): DTGVSQNPRHKITKRGQNVTFRCDPISEHNRLYWYRQTLGQGPEFLTYFQNEAQLEKSRLLSDRFSAERPKGSFSTLEIQRTEQGDSAMYLCASTQGLNTEAFFGQGTRLTVV.

Concerning this clonotype: One base away lies a much larger clone, so this may be a sequencing read error. The CDR3 DNA reads TGTGCCAGCATTTTCCGGACTACGCCGCCCGAGCAGTACTTC. Amino acids: CASIFRTTPPEQYF. V is TRBV6-2 or TRBV6-3 and J is TRBJ2-7; D possibly corresponds to TRBD2 (6 bases). Looked up from germline, CDR1 is MNHEY and CDR2 is SVGEGT. Trimming left V 7 bases short and J 6 bases short, with 19 bases between. The CDR3 is 14 amino acids.

This clonotype was counted ten times or more. This chain joins TRBV10-3 and TRBJ2-4; D is uncertain. The germline CDR1 and CDR2 sequences are ENHRY and SYGVKD. V lost 2 bases to trimming and J lost 0 bases, with 11 bases between them. CDR3 length: 16 residues. The chain's CDR3 is CAISERASLAKNIQYF. The DNA for the CDR3 is TGTGCCATCAGTGAGAGGGCCAGCCTAGCCAAAAACATTCAGTACTTC.

The CDR3 sequence: CSARGGALSEKLFF. The CDR3, as DNA: TGCAGTGCTAGAGGCGGGGCCCTGAGTGAAAAACTGTTTTTT. The V call is TRBV20-1, the J call TRBJ1-4; weak D call: TRBD1 (5 bases). CDR1 and CDR2 from the germline V gene are DFQATT and SNEGSKA (reference sequence). The CDR3 totals 14 residues. Trimming pared 1 base from V and 7 bases from J, leaving 13 bases between.

This chain connects TRBV5-1 to TRBJ1-1; 12 bases fit TRBD1. The CDR3 is made up of 18 amino acids. CDR1 SGHRS and CDR2 YFSETQ come from the germline V gene. V trimming: 1 base; J trimming: 7 bases; junction bases outside the gene matches: 14. In DNA, the CDR3 is TGCGCCAGCAGCTTGTATCGTCGGGACAGGGGGCTGAAGGGTGAAGCTTTCTTT. The encoded protein is CASSLYRRDRGLKGEAFF.

The V gene is TRBV9, the J gene TRBJ2-1; maybe TRBD2 (5 bases). Germline assignment: CDR1 SGDLS and CDR2 YYNGEE. V lost 4 bases, J lost 11 bases, and 13 bases lay in between. The CDR3 has 12 residues. The CDR3 nucleotides are TGTGCCAGCAGCCCGACTAATGACCAGCAGTTCTTC. Protein product: CASSPTNDQQFF.

This clonotype was detected a few times. This rearrangement joins TRBV7-2 to TRBJ2-5, with TRBD2 identical over 10 bases. The germline V gene has CDR1 SGHTA and CDR2 FQGNSA. With V trimmed by 5 bases and J by 4 bases, 10 bases remained unmatched. The CDR3 covers 16 residues. The CDR3 is CASSVTGTSERETQYF. The CDR3, as DNA: TGTGCCAGCAGCGTTACCGGGACTAGCGAGAGAGAGACCCAGTACTTC.

The sample holds a few counts of this clonotype. The chain is built from TRBV2 and TRBJ1-2, with D hard to call. Germline lookup yields CDR1 SNHLY and CDR2 FYNNEI. There are 12 residues in the CDR3. The germline V and J ends were trimmed by 6 bases and 8 bases, with 13 bases remaining between them. The CDR3 here is CASRDPPGGYTF. For the CDR3, the DNA is TGTGCCAGCAGAGATCCCCCTGGGGGCTACACCTTC.

This chain joins TRBV6-1 and TRBJ2-1, with 10 bases fitting TRBD2. The CDR3 has 15 residues. Germline assignment: CDR1 MNHNS and CDR2 SASEGT. The junction had 3 bases not matched to a gene; V was cut back by 5 bases and J by 2 bases. The CDR3 nucleotides are TGTGCCAGCAGTCTAGCGGGGGACGCCTACAATGAGCAGTTCTTC. This sequence encodes CASSLAGDAYNEQFF.

There are a few counts of this clonotype. The chain recombines TRBV29-1 with TRBJ2-4; no definite D call. The CDR3 contains 14 residues. CDR1 and CDR2 from the germline V gene are SQVTM and ANQGSEA. Trimming pared 1 base from V and 0 bases from J, leaving 7 bases between. Here the CDR3 reads CSVEGLVAKNIQYF. CDR3 DNA sequence: TGCAGCGTTGAAGGGTTGGTAGCCAAAAACATTCAGTACTTC.

The gene calls are TRBV28 and TRBJ2-1; 8 bases agree with TRBD1. The germline V gene encodes CDR1 MDHEN and CDR2 SYDVKM. This CDR3 is built from 15 residues. V lost 6 bases to trimming and J lost 5 bases; unmatched junction nucleotides: 9. The CDR3 here is CASSEPGGVDNEQFF. The CDR3 DNA sequence: TGTGCCAGCAGCGAACCAGGGGGCGTCGACAATGAGCAGTTCTTC.

This clonotype was observed a few times. The junction and the germline gene differ at one end; a read error may be behind it. The gene calls are TRBV27 and TRBJ1-6, with a possible D match to TRBD1 (6 bases). In germline, CDR1 is MNHEY, CDR2 SMNVEV (reference sequence). The CDR3 is 14 residues long. Here the CDR3 DNA reads TGTGCCAGCAGTTTATACAGGGTGGGTTCACCCCCCCACTTT. The encoded protein is CASSLYRVGSPPHF.